This TCR beta chain was obtained from a study of T cell clusters in autoimmune cytopenias. Study-level background: TRB sequencing had a median 51,575 reads and approximately 2,500 distinct clonotypes per sample.

On this clonotype itself: Its antigen remains unknown.

Whole-study findings and limits: Primary autoimmune cytopenia patients seemingly lacked the physiological T cell clusters found in healthy donors.

One tube held mixed TRB-A and TRB-B primer pools for touch-down PCR. TCRdb reanalyzed the multiplex PCR reads and collapses them to one entry per CDR3 protein, without DNA. The sample holds more than 12,000 distinct CDR3 sequences. Some 39,000 genome equivalents of blood DNA were amplified for TRB. The CDR3 contains 14 residues. Germline CDR1 reads GTSNPN; CDR2 reads SVGIG (reference sequence). This sequence joins TRBV30 and TRBJ1-5; no DNA is available, so the TRBD1 call from TCRdb remains unchecked. Sequencing was performed on peripheral blood. This clonotype originated in a human donor with an autoimmune cytopenia or autoimmune hepatitis (not recorded which). CDR3 sequence reads: CAWGTGWGNQPQHF.